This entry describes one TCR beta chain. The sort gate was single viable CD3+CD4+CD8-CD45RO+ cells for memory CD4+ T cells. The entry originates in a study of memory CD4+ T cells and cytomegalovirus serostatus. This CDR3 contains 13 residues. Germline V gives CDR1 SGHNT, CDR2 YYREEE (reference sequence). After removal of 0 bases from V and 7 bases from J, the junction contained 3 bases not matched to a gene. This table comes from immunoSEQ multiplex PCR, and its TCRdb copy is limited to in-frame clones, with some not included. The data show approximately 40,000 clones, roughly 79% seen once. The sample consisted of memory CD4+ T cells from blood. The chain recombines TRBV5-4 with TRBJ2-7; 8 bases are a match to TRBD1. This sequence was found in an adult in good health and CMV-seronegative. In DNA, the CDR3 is TGTGCCAGCAGCTTGGGACAGGGGACAGAGCAGTACTTC. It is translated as CASSLGQGTEQYF.